This T cell receptor (beta chain) stems from a study of blood T cell repertoires in COVID-19. Study in general: There were acute and convalescent COVID-19 samples, and they came from the United States, Italy and Spain.

Authors' processing steps: Estimation of nucleated cell counts was performed using reference gene primer amplification. Data came from immunoSEQ multiplex PCR; TCRdb stores just in-frame clones and leaves some out. That table supplies the V and J calls and clone size; D and trimming were determined from the DNA. The sample lists 270,000 or so clones, around nine tenths seen once, with approximately 9% in the top ten. The germline CDR1 and CDR2 sequences are WSHSY and SAAADI. Trimming took 5 bases from V and 5 from J, leaving 12 bases between them. The CDR3 spans 13 residues. The chain uses TRBV10-2 and TRBJ1-2; D might be TRBD1 (5 bases). The source material was peripheral blood. This TCR derives from a man between 40 and 49 years old with active or convalescent COVID-19. The chain's CDR3 is CASSQGVLYGYTF. The CDR3 coding sequence is TGCGCCAGCAGTCAAGGGGTACTATATGGCTACACCTTC.